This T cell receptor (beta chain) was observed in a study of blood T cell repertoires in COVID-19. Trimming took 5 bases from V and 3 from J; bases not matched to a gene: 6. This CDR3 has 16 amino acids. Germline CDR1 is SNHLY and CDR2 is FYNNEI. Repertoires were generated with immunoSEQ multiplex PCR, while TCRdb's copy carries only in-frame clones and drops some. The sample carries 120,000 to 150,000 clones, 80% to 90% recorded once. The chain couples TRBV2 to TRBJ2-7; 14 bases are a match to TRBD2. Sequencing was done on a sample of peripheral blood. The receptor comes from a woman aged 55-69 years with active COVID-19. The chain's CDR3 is CASSPGLAGAFYEQYF. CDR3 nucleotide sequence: TGTGCCAGCAGTCCGGGACTAGCGGGAGCGTTCTACGAGCAGTACTTC.